These 30 T cell receptor beta chains share one sample of origin, sequenced in a study of blood T cell repertoires in COVID-19. Profiling relied on immunoSEQ multiplex PCR, and the TCRdb table lists in-frame clones only, not all of them. The sample holds roughly 190,000 clones; about 85% are singletons and the top ten take around 1.1%. The specimen was peripheral blood. The receptors here all came from a man aged 25 to 45 with acute or convalescent COVID-19.

V and J are TRBV18 and TRBJ1-2; no clear D gene. CDR1 is KGHSH and CDR2 is LQKENI in the germline V gene. This CDR3 is 15 amino acids long. Trimming removed 2 bases from V and 3 bases from J, with 13 bases in between. CDR3 nucleotides: TGTGCCAGCTCACCAGAGCCACCCCGGGACTATGGCTACACCTTC. It is translated as CASSPEPPRDYGYTF.

The CDR3: CASSQEGGTMAPLHF. CDR3 DNA: TGTGCCAGCAGCCAAGAAGGGGGTACGATGGCACCCCTCCACTTT. This chain connects TRBV4-2 to TRBJ1-6, with D possibly being TRBD1 (6 bases). The CDR3 is 15 residues long. Between the trimmed V and J ends, which lost 0 bases and 11 bases, there was a span of 14 bases. Germline CDR1 LGHNA, CDR2 YNFKEQ.

The chain uses TRBV28 and TRBJ1-4; 8 bases fit TRBD1. Germline V gives CDR1 MDHEN, CDR2 SYDVKM. V was clipped by 11 bases and J by 8 bases; unmatched bases: 10. This CDR3 is built from 13 residues. The CDR3 reads CASSGGVREKLFF. CDR3 bases: TGTGCCTCTTCAGGGGGCGTTCGGGAAAAACTGTTTTTT.

This chain connects TRBV7-3 to TRBJ1-1, with unresolved D. V lost 2 bases and J lost 3, with 7 bases in between. Germline CDR1 SGHTA, CDR2 FQGTGA. CDR3 size: 13 residues. CDR3 region: CASSLLTDTEAFF. The CDR3 coding sequence is TGTGCCAGCAGCTTACTTACAGACACTGAAGCTTTCTTT.

The rearrangement uses TRBV28 and TRBJ2-2, with no clear D. The germline V gene has CDR1 MDHEN and CDR2 SYDVKM. V lost 5 bases, J lost 0 bases, and 4 bases lay in between. This CDR3 is built from 13 residues. Written as DNA, the CDR3 is TGTGCCAGCAGTACAGCGAACACCGGGGAGCTGTTTTTT. Protein sequence: CASSTANTGELFF.

This chain uses TRBV5-6 with TRBJ2-7, with TRBD2 identical over 7 bases. V lost 5 bases to trimming and J lost 0 bases; unmatched junction nucleotides: 11. The CDR3 runs 16 residues. In germline, CDR1 is SGHDT, CDR2 YYEEEE. Written as DNA, the CDR3 is TGTGCCAGCAGTTATGGGACCGGGACTATCTCCTACGAGCAGTACTTC. Translation: CASSYGTGTISYEQYF.

This clone showed up just once. The chain links TRBV3-1 (or the pseudogene TRBV3-2) to TRBJ2-5, with TRBD1 as a possible D gene (6 bases). V gave up 2 bases and J gave up 3 bases, with 10 bases separating them. Per germline, CDR1 LGHDT and CDR2 YNNKEL (reference sequence). There are 14 residues in the CDR3. The CDR3 DNA reads TGTGCCAGCAGCCAACGGACAGTTAAAGAGACCCAGTACTTC. This translates into CASSQRTVKETQYF.

The chain recombines TRBV9 with TRBJ2-1; D is possibly TRBD1 (6 bases). The CDR3 is 15 residues long. The V end was cut by 0 bases, the J end by 1 base, with 8 bases between. Germline CDR1 and CDR2: SGDLS and YYNGEE. The CDR3 nucleotides read TGTGCCAGCAGCGTAGAAGGGGGATCCTACAATGAGCAGTTCTTC. Amino acid sequence: CASSVEGGSYNEQFF.

This chain links TRBV19 with TRBJ1-1, with 7 bases fitting TRBD1. V lost 5 bases, J lost 1 base, and 7 bases stayed unmatched. The CDR3 totals 15 residues. Per germline, CDR1 LNHDA and CDR2 SQIVND (reference sequence). DNA for the CDR3: TGTGCCAGTAGTGTCGAGGGGGCGGCGAACACTGAAGCTTTCTTT. This sequence encodes CASSVEGAANTEAFF.

V usage is TRBV7-9 and J usage is TRBJ2-5; TRBD1 matches at 8 bases. The length of the CDR3 is 15 residues. V lost 3 bases to trimming and J lost 0 bases; unmatched junction nucleotides: 3. Per germline, CDR1 SEHNR and CDR2 FQNEAQ (reference sequence). CDR3 sequence reads: CASSLGTGHQETQYF. CDR3 nucleotides: TGTGCCAGCAGCTTGGGGACAGGCCACCAAGAGACCCAGTACTTC. Drawing the rest from reference TRBV7-9 and TRBJ2-5, the complete variable domain is DTGVSQNPRHKITKRGQNVTFRCDPISEHNRLYWYRQTLGQGPEFLTYFQNEAQLEKSRLLSDRFSAERPKGSFSTLEIQRTEQGDSAMYLCASSLGTGHQETQYFGPGTRLLVL.

This chain connects TRBV11-2 to TRBJ2-7, with 8 bases identical to TRBD1. Losses at the gene ends were 5 bases for V and 3 bases for J; bases not matched to a gene: 9. The CDR3 contains 15 residues. Germline CDR1 and CDR2: SGHAT and FQNNGV. The CDR3 protein is CASSQSPGQGYEQYF. The CDR3 DNA reads TGTGCCAGCAGCCAAAGTCCTGGACAGGGCTACGAGCAGTACTTC.

The chain recombines TRBV5-3 with TRBJ2-5; no firm D call. TRBV5-3 has ORF status, its function being uncertain. This CDR3 spans 15 amino acids. With 4 bases removed from V and 2 bases from J, the gap between germline ends came to 15 bases. The CDR3 coding sequence is TGTGCCAGAAGCCCGAAACCTGGTACACAAGAGACCCAGTACTTC. Residues: CARSPKPGTQETQYF.

J is TRBJ2-2 and V is TRBV4-1, with 9 bases aligning to TRBD2. V shed 4 bases, J shed 1 base, and the junction held 13 bases outside the gene matches. Germline V gene data show CDR1 as MGHRA and CDR2 as YSYEKL. CDR3 length equals 19 residues. CDR3 residues: CASSPQGRGGALNTGELFF. Here the CDR3 DNA reads TGCGCCAGCAGCCCCCAGGGCCGCGGGGGGGCTTTGAACACCGGGGAGCTGTTTTTT.

The V gene is TRBV5-1, the J gene TRBJ1-1; D uncertain. V dropped 0 bases and J dropped 10 bases, with 13 bases sitting between them. Germline V gene sequence: CDR1 SGHRS, CDR2 YFSETQ. There are 13 residues in the CDR3. The CDR3 loop reads CASSLGSGLGAFF. CDR3 coding DNA: TGCGCCAGCAGCTTGGGTAGTGGGCTCGGAGCTTTCTTT.

The chain has TRBV7-2 and TRBJ1-2; no clear D. The germline CDR1 and CDR2 sequences are SGHTA and FQGNSA. Trimming removed 3 bases at V and 5 bases at J, with 13 bases between. The CDR3 totals 14 residues. CDR3 region: CASSFFLSEYGYTF. The CDR3 DNA is TGTGCCAGCAGCTTTTTCCTCTCGGAGTATGGCTACACCTTC.

V and J are TRBV25-1 and TRBJ2-1; D is possibly TRBD2 (5 bases). Trimming shortened V by 4 bases and J by 5 bases, and 18 bases separated the two germline ends. The germline V gene has CDR1 MGHDK and CDR2 SYGVNS. The CDR3 has 16 residues. The CDR3 loop reads CASSAGRLAFDNEQFF. CDR3 DNA sequence: TGTGCCAGCAGTGCGGGGAGATTGGCGTTCGACAATGAGCAGTTCTTC.

This clone was counted a single time. The V and J genes are TRBV28 and TRBJ1-3; possibly TRBD1 for D (6 bases). The CDR3 extends over 13 amino acids. V dropped 7 bases and J dropped 3 bases, with 10 bases sitting between them. Germline CDR1 reads MDHEN; CDR2 reads SYDVKM. The CDR3 protein is CASIRGSGNTIYF. The CDR3 nucleotides read TGTGCCAGCATCAGGGGCAGTGGAAACACCATATATTTT. Full variable domain (rest looked up from reference TRBV28 and TRBJ1-3): DVKVTQSSRYLVKRTGEKVFLECVQDMDHENMFWYRQDPGLGLRLIYFSYDVKMKEKGDIPEGYSVSREKKERFSLILESASTNQTSMYLCASIRGSGNTIYFGEGSWLTVV.

The chain uses TRBV7-9 and TRBJ1-3; D call uncertain. Trimming removed 3 bases from V and 0 bases from J, with 6 bases in between. CDR1 and CDR2 from the germline V gene are SEHNR and FQNEAQ (reference sequence). The CDR3 runs to 14 residues. CDR3 DNA: TGTGCCAGCAGCTTTTCGGTCTCTGGAAACACCATATATTTT. Protein sequence: CASSFSVSGNTIYF.

The rearrangement uses TRBV5-5 and TRBJ1-4, with 7 bases that match TRBD1. V shed 7 bases, J shed 5 bases, and the junction held 5 bases outside the gene matches. CDR1 is SGHKS and CDR2 is YYEKEE in the germline V gene (reference sequence). This CDR3 contains 13 residues. The CDR3 DNA reads as TGTGCCAGCGGTGGGACAGTGAATGAAAAACTGTTTTTT. Translating gives CASGGTVNEKLFF.

The rearrangement joins TRBV30 to TRBJ1-1; D unresolved. The CDR3 is made up of 13 amino acids. Between the trimmed V and J ends, which lost 3 bases and 1 base, there was a span of 9 bases. Germline CDR1 is GTSNPN and CDR2 is SVGIG (reference sequence). In DNA, the CDR3 is TGTGCCTGGAGCCGCACAGCGAACACTGAAGCTTTCTTT. Its protein is CAWSRTANTEAFF.

The rearrangement uses TRBV5-1 and TRBJ2-7; TRBD2 might be the D (6 bases). Germline values: CDR1 SGHRS, CDR2 YFSETQ. CDR3 size: 15 residues. With 2 bases removed from V and 2 bases from J, the gap between germline ends came to 14 bases. The CDR3 loop reads CASSFAGSETYEQYF. For the CDR3, the DNA is TGCGCCAGCAGCTTTGCCGGGAGCGAAACCTACGAGCAGTACTTC.

CDR3 sequence reads: CASSRREGTEAFF. In DNA form, the CDR3 reads TGTGCCAGCAGTCGCAGGGAGGGCACTGAAGCTTTCTTT. The genes are TRBV27 and TRBJ1-1; a weak D match, TRBD1 (5 bases). V was trimmed by 5 bases and J by 4 bases, leaving 11 bases between them. The CDR3 is 13 residues long. Germline values: CDR1 MNHEY, CDR2 SMNVEV (reference sequence).

This clone was counted only a few times. The chain links TRBV24-1 to TRBJ2-1, with 8 positions matching TRBD2. J was trimmed by 8 bases and V by 5 bases; bases with no gene match: 10. Germline CDR1 is KGHDR and CDR2 is SFDVKD. This CDR3 spans 15 amino acids. The CDR3 sequence: CATSVAAGVVHEQFF. As DNA, the CDR3 is TGTGCCACCAGTGTGGCAGCGGGAGTAGTTCATGAGCAGTTCTTC.

The V gene is TRBV27, the J gene TRBJ2-2, with D perhaps matching TRBD2 (6 bases). CDR3 length equals 16 residues. With 5 bases removed from V and 5 bases from J, the gap between germline ends came to 18 bases. CDR1 is MNHEY and CDR2 is SMNVEV in the germline V gene (reference sequence). The CDR3 DNA follows: TGTGCCAGCAGTGCCCAGGAGGGGATGGTGACCGGGGAGCTGTTTTTT. This codes for CASSAQEGMVTGELFF.

The chain employs TRBV2 and TRBJ2-5; 8 bases fit TRBD1. Germline V gives CDR1 SNHLY, CDR2 FYNNEI. The CDR3 extends over 15 amino acids. After removal of 0 bases from V and 5 bases from J, the junction contained 5 bases not matched to a gene. The CDR3 region is CASSEADRGRETQYF. The CDR3 DNA is TGTGCCAGCAGTGAAGCTGACAGGGGTAGGGAGACCCAGTACTTC.

This clone has just one count. This rearrangement joins TRBV19 to TRBJ2-5, with D possibly TRBD1 on 5 matching bases. The CDR3 is 15 amino acids. V lost 0 bases, J lost 5 bases, and 13 bases lay in between. The germline V gene has CDR1 LNHDA and CDR2 SQIVND (reference sequence). CDR3 sequence (DNA): TGTGCCAGTAGTATAGATGGGGCTAGATTGGAGACCCAGTACTTC. Protein sequence: CASSIDGARLETQYF.

V is TRBV14 and J is TRBJ2-7, with 7 bases identical to TRBD1. This CDR3 is 15 amino acids long. Per the germline V gene, CDR1 is SGHDN and CDR2 is FVKESK. The trim removed 1 base at V and 10 bases at J, leaving 13 bases unmatched. The CDR3 here is CASSQVGTAIQIQYF. In DNA, the CDR3 is TGTGCCAGCAGCCAAGTTGGGACAGCAATCCAGATCCAGTACTTC. Based on the CDR3 plus reference TRBV14 and TRBJ2-7, the full variable domain is EAGVTQFPSHSVIEKGQTVTLRCDPISGHDNLYWYRRVMGKEIKFLLHFVKESKQDESGMPNNRFLAERTGGTYSTLKVQPAELEDSGVYFCASSQVGTAIQIQYFGPGTRLTVT.

The genes are TRBV2 and TRBJ2-3; perhaps TRBD2 as D (6 bases). The V end lost 8 bases, the J end lost 6 bases, and 18 bases lay between the germline ends. CDR1 and CDR2 from the germline V gene are SNHLY and FYNNEI. CDR3 length equals 14 residues. The CDR3 protein is CASLTGPGGDTQYF. The CDR3 DNA reads TGTGCCAGCCTAACCGGACCCGGAGGGGATACGCAGTATTTT.

This chain uses TRBV28 with TRBJ2-1, with 8 bases aligning to TRBD2. The CDR3 spans 13 residues. Unmatched junction bases numbered 11, after V lost 7 bases and J lost 12 bases. Per the germline V gene, CDR1 is MDHEN and CDR2 is SYDVKM. CDR3 DNA sequence: TGTGCCAGCAAACTAGCGGACCGGCCAGCGCAGTTCTTC. Translated: CASKLADRPAQFF.

The genes are TRBV6-5 and TRBJ1-1; D not certain. CDR1 is MNHEY, CDR2 SVGAGI, per germline. This CDR3 comprises 13 residues. The V and J ends lost 5 bases and 1 base respectively, with 8 bases between them. CDR3 nucleotides: TGTGCCAGCAGTAAACAGTGGAACACTGAAGCTTTCTTT. Protein product: CASSKQWNTEAFF.